This T cell receptor beta chain originates from a study of blood T cells in healthy people across ages. Study results and caveats: Estimated diversity that came from one million T cells was considered an underestimate.

A J-beta primer mix and a sample-barcoded 5' primer were used in a second PCR of about 7 to 12 cycles. TCRdb itself ran the 5' RACE reads through MiXCR, one entry per CDR3 protein. The sample has about 1.1 million distinct CDR3 sequences, roughly two fifths seen once; the top ten hold about an eighth. The junction had 5 bases not matched to a gene; V was cut back by 5 bases and J by 7 bases. The CDR3 contains 14 residues. Germline loops: CDR1 SGHVS, CDR2 FQNEAQ. This clonotype appeared a few times. Its antigen is not identified. The sequencing input was blood. The chain links TRBV7-8 to TRBJ2-2, with 9 positions matching TRBD1. The origin of this receptor is a man between 18 and 29 years old in good health. The CDR3 coding sequence is TGTGCCAGCAGCCGTACAGGGGGCGGCGGGGAGCTGTTTTTT. Its translation is CASSRTGGGGELFF.